This is a list of T cell receptor beta chains from one sample in a study of human T cells and chemical hapten exposure. One entry per CDR3 protein, called by TCRdb with MiXCR from the RACE reads. This table holds about 70,000 distinct CDR3 sequences, 7.5% to 9.5% found once. The sample here was whole blood, taken in connection with sensitization to the hapten diphenylcyclopropenone (DPC). All receptors come from a woman aged 45 to 65 with alopecia areata. Some clones in this sample may be carry-over from other donors' samples. CDR3s include the opening cysteine and the closing phenylalanine or tryptophan.

cdr3_aa	j_call	v_call
CASSPGTDPTEAFF	TRBJ1-1	TRBV12-3/TRBV12-4
CASSLGQTDLETQYF	TRBJ2-5	TRBV7-9
CASSPIGVNTEAFF	TRBJ1-1	TRBV5-6
CASSFTGGVGEQFF	TRBJ2-1	TRBV12-3/TRBV12-4
CASSLDFSSYEQYF	TRBJ2-7	TRBV5-1
CASSELTGGGDTQYF	TRBJ2-3	TRBV2
CASSPMSTDTQYF	TRBJ2-3	TRBV5-1
CASRDYAGTEAFF	TRBJ1-1	TRBV2
CASTVQGSSYNEQFF	TRBJ2-1	TRBV7-8
CATSEGTLTDQPQHF	TRBJ1-5	TRBV24-1
CATWPPDTQYF	TRBJ2-3	TRBV24-1
CASSSGVPLNQPQHF	TRBJ1-5	TRBV12-3/TRBV12-4